This entry describes one T cell receptor (beta chain). The antigen is unknown. The sample is drawn from a study of cytomegalovirus exposure and HLA in healthy donors. Study results and caveats: In an earlier analysis, in around 590 donors, most V segments appeared productive either ~87% or ~30% of the time. 164 TCR beta chains were listed as cytomegalovirus-associated.

V dropped 5 bases and J dropped 2; count of bases not matched to a gene: 8. This CDR3 spans 16 amino acids. The germline gives CDR1 SSHAT, CDR2 FNYEAQ (reference sequence). 13 Jbeta primers and 60 Vbeta primers were used for the PCR. Clones were read by immunoSEQ multiplex PCR, and TCRdb kept only the in-frame ones, dropping some. The sample consists of roughly 84,000 clones, 78% of them appearing once. Regarding donors, all were healthy bone marrow donors. The sample comprised PBMCs. The source is a male donor in good health and CMV-seropositive. This chain links TRBV7-7 with TRBJ2-7; 11 nucleotides match TRBD2. CDR3 sequence (DNA): TGTGCCAGCAGCGACGACCTAGCGGGGGGCCCCTACGAGCAGTACTTC. The encoded protein is CASSDDLAGGPYEQYF.